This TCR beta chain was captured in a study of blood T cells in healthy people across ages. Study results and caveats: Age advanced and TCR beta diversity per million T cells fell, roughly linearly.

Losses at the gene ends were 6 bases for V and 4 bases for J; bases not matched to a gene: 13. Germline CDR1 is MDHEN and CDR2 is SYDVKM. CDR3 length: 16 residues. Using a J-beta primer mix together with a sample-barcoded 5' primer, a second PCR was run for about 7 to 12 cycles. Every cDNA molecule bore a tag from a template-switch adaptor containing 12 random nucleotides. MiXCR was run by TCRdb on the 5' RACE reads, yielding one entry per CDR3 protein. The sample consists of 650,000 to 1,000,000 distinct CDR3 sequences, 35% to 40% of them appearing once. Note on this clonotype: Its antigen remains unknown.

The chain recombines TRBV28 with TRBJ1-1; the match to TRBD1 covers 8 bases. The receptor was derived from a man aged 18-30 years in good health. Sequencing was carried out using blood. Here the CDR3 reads CASSDPSGTGGTEAFF. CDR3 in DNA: TGTGCCAGCAGCGATCCATCCGGGACAGGCGGCACTGAAGCTTTCTTT.